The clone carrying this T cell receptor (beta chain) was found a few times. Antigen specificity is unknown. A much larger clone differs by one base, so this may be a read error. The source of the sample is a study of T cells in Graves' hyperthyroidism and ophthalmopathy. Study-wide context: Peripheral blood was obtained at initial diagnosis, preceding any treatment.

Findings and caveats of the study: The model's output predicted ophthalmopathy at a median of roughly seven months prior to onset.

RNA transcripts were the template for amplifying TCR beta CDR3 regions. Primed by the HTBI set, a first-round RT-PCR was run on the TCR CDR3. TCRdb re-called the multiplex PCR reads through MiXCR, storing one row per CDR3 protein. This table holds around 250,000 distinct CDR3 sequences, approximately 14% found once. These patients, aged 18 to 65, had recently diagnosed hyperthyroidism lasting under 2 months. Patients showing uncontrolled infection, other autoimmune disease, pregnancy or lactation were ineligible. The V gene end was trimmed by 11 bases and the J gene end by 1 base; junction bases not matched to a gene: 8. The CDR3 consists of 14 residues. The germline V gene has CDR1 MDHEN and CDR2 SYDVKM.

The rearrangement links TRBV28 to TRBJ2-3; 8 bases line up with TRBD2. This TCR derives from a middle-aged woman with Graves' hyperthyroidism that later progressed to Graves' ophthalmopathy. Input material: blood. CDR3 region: CAGTAAGGTDTQYF. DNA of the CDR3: TGTGCCGGCACCGCAGCGGGGGGCACAGATACGCAGTATTTT.